This TCR beta chain was observed in a study of neoadjuvant nivolumab and ipilimumab in lung cancer (dated by TCRdb to about 2020). About the full investigation: Intravenous nivolumab was dosed at 3 mg/kg on days 1, 15 and 29, and in the combination arm ipilimumab 1 mg/kg was added on day 1 only. The trial treated approximately 46 patients with operable NSCLC: roughly 23 were randomized to nivolumab monotherapy and some 21 to nivolumab plus ipilimumab. Matched pretherapy and resected tumor pairs were analyzed for seven patients, of whom four received nivolumab and three received nivolumab plus ipilimumab. The study compared TCR repertoires in pretherapy (baseline) peripheral blood with TCR repertoires in tumors resected at surgery following neoadjuvant immune checkpoint blockade. The primary endpoint of the trial was the rate of major pathologic response (MPR) in the intention-to-treat population of each study arm.

Interpreted using the paper, the time point label stands for: at surgical resection after neoadjuvant nivolumab +/- ipilimumab. The samples were obtained from NEOSTAR, a phase 2 randomized trial that tested neoadjuvant nivolumab or nivolumab plus ipilimumab, followed by surgery, in operable NSCLC. Library preparation employed the immunoSEQ multiplex PCR assay. In the source study's methods: Repertoires were summarized by richness and clonality, and significantly expanded and contracted clones were identified between pre- and post-therapy samples. As stored in TCRdb, this immuneACCESS dataset retains in-frame rearrangements with V and J assigned. A fraction of the clones does not appear; measured against another copy, unresolved V genes explain less than half of the discrepancy, and the remainder lacks a known reason. V, J and clone size are taken as reported in that table, and D and trimming were inferred from the DNA itself. Within this sample are about 9,700 clones, with more than 70% of them counted one time only. Around 7.2% of the sample is held by the ten biggest clonotypes.

This clone was observed a single time. The clone's antigen remains unknown. An end of the junction differs from the germline gene, which may be a read error. Measured from the cysteine to the phenylalanine, the CDR3 is 13 residues long. Kept here is only the CDR3 DNA, which spans 39 bases and is read in frame from base 1. The germline V gene supplies CDR1 SGHVS and CDR2 FQNEAQ. Overall results and qualifications from the work: No significant correlation was found between TCR clonality and pathologic tumor regression, and only one major-pathologic-response sample was available for the clonality analysis. A small number of samples underwent TCR sequencing. Resected tumors had greater TCR richness and clonality than tumor-adjacent uninvolved lung, and increases were observed in more dual-therapy-treated tumors. From pretherapy to surgery, tumor T-cell richness and clonality went up in three of three dual-therapy tumors, versus only two of four nivolumab-treated tumors. A positive correlation was observed between pretherapy blood TCR richness and richness in tumors resected after neoadjuvant therapy (Spearman R of about 0.83).

Recombination joined TRBV7-8 with TRBJ2-7, with TRBD2 tentatively as D gene (5 bases match). The specimen comprised tumor tissue, sampled after neoadjuvant nivolumab, alone or with ipilimumab, at or shortly before surgery. This clonotype originated in an adult with non-small cell lung cancer. Some clones in this sample may be carry-over from other donors' samples. The base sequence is TGTGCCAGCAGCCTAGCCTGGGGATCCGAGCAGTACTTC. It encodes CASSLAWGSEQYF.